This TCR beta chain was identified during a study of shared clonotypes between healthy human individuals. Study background: Per donor, CD8 memory used one plate, CD8 naive used two, CD4 memory used three and CD4 naive used three.

This CDR3 contains 14 residues. CDR1 and CDR2 from the germline V gene are SGHVS and FQNEAQ. V gave up 0 bases and J gave up 6 bases, with 8 bases separating them. Every subset's genomic DNA went evenly onto several immunoSEQ plates. The data were produced by immunoSEQ multiplex PCR, yet TCRdb's version contains in-frame clones alone and is incomplete. The repertoire holds nearly 1 million clones, with around three quarters as singletons. Study-wide points: Blood was the only sampled material, and tissue repertoires likely differ.

A remark on this clone: What it binds is not known.

Those who donated, Caucasian adults without exception, all lived in Nashville, Tennessee. This TCR was sampled from a man aged 18 to 29 in good health. The specimen sequenced was memory CD4+ T cells sorted from blood. Subset described: CD45RA-negative fraction. The chain combines TRBV7-8 with TRBJ2-2; D call uncertain. CDR3 DNA sequence: TGTGCCAGCAGCTTAGCACTAACTGCCGGGGAGCTGTTTTTT. Its protein product is CASSLALTAGELFF.